These 14 T cell receptor beta chains share one sample of origin, sequenced in a study of T-cell memory formation after mild COVID-19. MiXCR, applied by TCRdb to the 5' RACE reads, yields one record per CDR3 protein. The repertoire has about 620,000 distinct CDR3 sequences, roughly 18% of them found once; the top ten carry around 12%. The sequenced material came from PBMCs or a T cell subset sorted from them (not recorded which). These receptors were taken from an adult woman who had mild COVID-19 (a few samples of this study predate the infection). Cell type and time point are not known.

This clonotype has just a few counts. The CDR3 nucleotides read TGTGCCAGTAGTATAAGGGAACAGCCAACAAGCTTACCCCAGCCCCAGCATTTT. Translation gives CASSIREQPTSLPQPQHF. The chain carries TRBV19 and TRBJ1-5, with unresolved D. This CDR3 is 18 amino acids long. CDR1 and CDR2 (germline): LNHDA, SQIVND (reference sequence). V was cut by 2 bases and J by 7 bases, with 24 bases left in between.

The rearrangement joins TRBV29-1 to TRBJ2-1, with 7 bases aligning to TRBD2. Germline-derived CDR1 and CDR2 are SQVTM and ANQGSEA. J was trimmed by 5 bases and V by 6 bases; bases with no gene match: 10. The CDR3 length is 14 residues. The CDR3, as DNA: TGCAGCGTGAGTCGCGGGGGTGGGCACAATGAGCAGTTCTTC. It translates to CSVSRGGGHNEQFF.

J is TRBJ2-7 and V is TRBV19, with 11 bases aligning to TRBD1. J was trimmed by 7 bases and V by 4 bases; bases with no gene match: 3. Germline values: CDR1 LNHDA, CDR2 SQIVND (reference sequence). The CDR3 is 13 residues long. CDR3: CASSTDRGREQYF. As DNA, the CDR3 is TGTGCCAGTAGTACGGACAGGGGGCGGGAGCAGTACTTC.

The CDR3 DNA reads as TGCAGTGCTAGAGATGGGACTTCCTGGGACGAGCAGTACTTC. The encoded protein is CSARDGTSWDEQYF. The chain combines TRBV20-1 with TRBJ2-7, with a possible D match to TRBD2 (6 bases). Germline CDR1 and CDR2: DFQATT and SNEGSKA (reference sequence). V gave up 0 bases and J gave up 5 bases, with 14 bases separating them. The CDR3 extends over 14 amino acids.

The chain employs TRBV20-1 and TRBJ2-5; D is undetermined. CDR1 is DFQATT and CDR2 is SNEGSKA in the germline V gene (reference sequence). The CDR3 extends over 20 amino acids. Trimming stripped 2 bases from V and 0 bases from J, with 28 bases between. CDR3 sequence: CSARFFGLEVGTRNQETQYF. The CDR3 region has the DNA TGCAGTGCTAGATTCTTTGGGCTCGAAGTCGGCACTCGAAACCAAGAGACCCAGTACTTC.

This clonotype was counted a few times. V usage is TRBV5-1 and J usage is TRBJ2-7; the match to TRBD1 covers 8 bases. The CDR3 is made up of 14 amino acids. The V gene end was trimmed by 1 base and the J gene end by 6 bases; junction bases not matched to a gene: 6. Germline V gene data show CDR1 as SGHRS and CDR2 as YFSETQ. The CDR3 sequence is CASSLHRGTSEQYF. The CDR3 nucleotides are TGCGCCAGCAGCTTGCACAGGGGGACCAGCGAGCAGTACTTC.

This chain uses TRBV18 with TRBJ1-1; tentatively, D is TRBD1 (6 bases). V was trimmed by 0 bases and J by 0 bases, leaving 8 bases between them. The germline CDR1 and CDR2 sequences are KGHSH and LQKENI. The CDR3 spans 15 residues. The CDR3 reads CASSPPQGLNTEAFF. The CDR3 region has the DNA TGTGCCAGCTCACCACCACAGGGTCTGAACACTGAAGCTTTCTTT.

Many counts were recorded for this clonotype. This chain connects TRBV7-2 to TRBJ2-7; 11 bases fit TRBD2. There are 14 residues in the CDR3. Unmatched junction bases numbered 2, after V lost 1 base and J lost 6 bases. The germline V gene has CDR1 SGHTA and CDR2 FQGNSA. The CDR3 spells CASSLVAGGPEQYF. CDR3 coding DNA: TGTGCCAGCAGCTTAGTAGCGGGAGGGCCCGAGCAGTACTTC.

Only a few counts were recorded for this clonotype. The chain couples TRBV7-9 to TRBJ2-7; TRBD2 might be the D (5 bases). The ends were cut back, 9 bases at V and 0 bases at J, with 12 bases in the middle. The length of the CDR3 is 13 residues. Germline values: CDR1 SEHNR, CDR2 FQNEAQ (reference sequence). The CDR3 sequence is CASSGSLSYEQYF. The CDR3 nucleotides are TGTGCCAGTTCGGGATCCCTCTCCTACGAGCAGTACTTC. Based on the CDR3 plus reference TRBV7-9 and TRBJ2-7, the full variable domain is DTGVSQNPRHKITKRGQNVTFRCDPISEHNRLYWYRQTLGQGPEFLTYFQNEAQLEKSRLLSDRFSAERPKGSFSTLEIQRTEQGDSAMYLCASSGSLSYEQYFGPGTRLTVT.

This clonotype was counted between two and nine times. The rearrangement uses TRBV6-5 and TRBJ2-5; D remains unclear. The CDR3 covers 14 residues. Trimming removed 3 bases at V and 7 bases at J, with 15 bases between. Germline-derived CDR1 and CDR2 are MNHEY and SVGAGI. The CDR3 reads CASSYLSDYSTQYF. The CDR3 nucleotides read TGTGCCAGCAGTTATTTGTCCGATTACTCGACCCAGTACTTC.

This clonotype was picked up a small number of times. This sequence joins TRBV3-1 and TRBJ2-1, with 10 bases that match TRBD1. The V segment lost 6 bases and the J segment 7 bases; nucleotides outside the gene matches: 6. The CDR3 is 14 residues long. Germline V lookup: CDR1 LGHDT, CDR2 YNNKEL (reference sequence). CDR3 nucleotide sequence: TGTGCCAGCAGACTCCGGACAGGGGGAAATGAGCAGTTCTTC. It specifies CASRLRTGGNEQFF.

The chain employs TRBV12-3 or TRBV12-4 and TRBJ2-7; TRBD2 matches at 13 bases. This CDR3 has 15 residues. Trimming removed 1 base from V and 5 bases from J; junction bases left unmatched: 2. The CDR3 loop is CASSLGGLAGNEQYF. In nucleotides, the CDR3 is TGTGCCAGCAGTTTAGGGGGACTAGCGGGAAACGAGCAGTACTTC.

This clonotype occurred many times. This chain connects TRBV12-3 or TRBV12-4 to TRBJ1-1; 7 bases fit TRBD1. V trimming: 6 bases; J trimming: 0 bases; junction bases outside the gene matches: 4. This CDR3 region has 14 residues. Here the CDR3 DNA reads TGTGCCAGCAGGCGACAGGGCATGAACACTGAAGCTTTCTTT. This translates into CASRRQGMNTEAFF.

This clonotype has more than one count but fewer than ten. The V gene is TRBV12-3 or TRBV12-4, the J gene TRBJ2-5, with D tentatively TRBD1 or TRBD2 (5 bases each). The germline V and J ends were trimmed by 6 bases and 3 bases, with 17 bases remaining between them. The length of the CDR3 is 15 residues. Here the CDR3 reads CASRPGTSTKETQYF. CDR3 bases: TGTGCCAGCAGGCCGGGGACGTCAACTAAAGAGACCCAGTACTTC.